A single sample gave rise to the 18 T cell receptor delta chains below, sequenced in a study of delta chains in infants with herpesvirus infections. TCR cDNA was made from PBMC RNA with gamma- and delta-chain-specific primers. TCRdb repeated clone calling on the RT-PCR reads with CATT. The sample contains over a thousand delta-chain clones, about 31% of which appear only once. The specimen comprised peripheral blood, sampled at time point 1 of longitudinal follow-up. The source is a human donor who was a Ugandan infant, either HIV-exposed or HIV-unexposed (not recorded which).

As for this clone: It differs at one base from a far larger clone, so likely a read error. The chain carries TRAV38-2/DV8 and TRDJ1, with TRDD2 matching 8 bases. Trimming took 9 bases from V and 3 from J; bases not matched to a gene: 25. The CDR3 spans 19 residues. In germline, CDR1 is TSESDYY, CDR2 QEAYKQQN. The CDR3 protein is CACLPTPCLSPAYPDKLIF. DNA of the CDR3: TGTGCTTGTCTTCCTACGCCCTGCTTATCCCCCGCTTATCCCGATAAACTCATCTTT.

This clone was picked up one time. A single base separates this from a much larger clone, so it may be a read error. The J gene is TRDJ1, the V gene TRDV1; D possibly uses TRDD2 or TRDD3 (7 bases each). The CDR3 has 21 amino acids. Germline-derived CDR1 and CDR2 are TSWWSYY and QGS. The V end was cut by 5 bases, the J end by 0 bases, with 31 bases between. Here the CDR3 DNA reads TGTGCTCTTGGGTCGGGGTTCCTACAATCCTTACTGGGGACGTACACCGATAAACTCATCTTT. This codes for CALGSGFLQSLLGTYTDKLIF.

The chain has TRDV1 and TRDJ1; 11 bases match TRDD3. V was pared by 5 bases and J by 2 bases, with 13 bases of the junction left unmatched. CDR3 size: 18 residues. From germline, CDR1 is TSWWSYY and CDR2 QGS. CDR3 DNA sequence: TGTGCTCTTGGGAAATCCTGTGTACTGGGGGATAGGACCGATAAACTCATCTTT. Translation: CALGKSCVLGDRTDKLIF.

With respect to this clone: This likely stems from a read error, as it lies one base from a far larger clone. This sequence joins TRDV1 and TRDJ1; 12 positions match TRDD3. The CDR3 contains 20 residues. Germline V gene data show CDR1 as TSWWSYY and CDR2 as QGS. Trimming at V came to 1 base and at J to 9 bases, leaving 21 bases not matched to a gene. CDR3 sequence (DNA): TGTGCTCTTGGGGAACAAGGCCCTGACTGGGGGATACACGGTGTTTGGGAACTCATCTTT. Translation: CALGEQGPDWGIHGVWELIF.

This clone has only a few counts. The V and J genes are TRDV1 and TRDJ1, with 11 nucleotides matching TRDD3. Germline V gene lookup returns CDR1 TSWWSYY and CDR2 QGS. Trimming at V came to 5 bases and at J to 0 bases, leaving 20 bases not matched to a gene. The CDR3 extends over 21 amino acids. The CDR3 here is CALGSFFLRSWGILHTDKLIF. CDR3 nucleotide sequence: TGTGCTCTTGGGTCTTTCTTCCTACGTAGCTGGGGGATACTACACACCGATAAACTCATCTTT.

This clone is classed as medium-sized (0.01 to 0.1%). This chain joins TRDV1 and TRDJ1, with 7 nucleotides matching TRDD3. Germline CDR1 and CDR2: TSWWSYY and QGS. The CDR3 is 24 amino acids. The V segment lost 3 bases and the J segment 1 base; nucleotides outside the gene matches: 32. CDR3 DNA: TGTGCTCTTGGGGACCGTAGGTGGGCCTACCTACCCTTGACCGGGGGGATCGTCACCGATAAACTCATCTTT. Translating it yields CALGDRRWAYLPLTGGIVTDKLIF.

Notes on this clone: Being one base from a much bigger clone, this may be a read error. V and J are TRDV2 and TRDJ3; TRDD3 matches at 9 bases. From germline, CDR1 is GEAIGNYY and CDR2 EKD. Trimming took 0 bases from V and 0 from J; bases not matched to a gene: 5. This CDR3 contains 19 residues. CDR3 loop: CACDTGGYSSSWDTRQMFF. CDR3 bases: TGTGCCTGTGACACCGGGGGATACTCAAGCTCCTGGGACACCCGACAGATGTTTTTC.

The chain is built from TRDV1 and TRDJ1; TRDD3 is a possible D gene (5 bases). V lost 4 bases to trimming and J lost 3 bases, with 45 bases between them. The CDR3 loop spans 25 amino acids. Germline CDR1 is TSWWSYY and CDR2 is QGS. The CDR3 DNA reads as TGTGCTCTTGGGGCCCATGCAACTTTCACGAGGGGCCAAAGCAAACTGGTGCAAGGAGCCGATAAACTCATCTTT. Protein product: CALGAHATFTRGQSKLVQGADKLIF.

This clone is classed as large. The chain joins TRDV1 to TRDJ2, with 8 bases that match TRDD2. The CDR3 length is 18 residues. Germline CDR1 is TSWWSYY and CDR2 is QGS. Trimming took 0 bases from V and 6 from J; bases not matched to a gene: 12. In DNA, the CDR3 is TGTGCTCTTGGGGAACTGTCTTCCTACGTGATACGCTCAGCACAACTCTTCTTT. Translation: CALGELSSYVIRSAQLFF.

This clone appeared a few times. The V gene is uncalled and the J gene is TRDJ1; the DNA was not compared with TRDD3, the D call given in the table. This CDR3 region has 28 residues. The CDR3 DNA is TGCTCTGGTGGTCTCTCCCAGGCTCTGGGGGCGGACCCATGGGAGGGGCTGTTTTGTACAAAGCTCCTAACCGGGCTCATCTTT. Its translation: CSGGLSQALGADPWEGLFCTKLLTGLIF.

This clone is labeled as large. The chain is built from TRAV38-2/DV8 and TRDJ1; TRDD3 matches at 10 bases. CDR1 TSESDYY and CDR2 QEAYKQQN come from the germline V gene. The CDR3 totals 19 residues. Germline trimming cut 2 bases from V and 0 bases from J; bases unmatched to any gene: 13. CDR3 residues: CAYRRRENGGYSDTDKLIF. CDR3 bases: TGTGCTTATAGGAGGAGGGAAAATGGGGGATACTCAGACACCGATAAACTCATCTTT.

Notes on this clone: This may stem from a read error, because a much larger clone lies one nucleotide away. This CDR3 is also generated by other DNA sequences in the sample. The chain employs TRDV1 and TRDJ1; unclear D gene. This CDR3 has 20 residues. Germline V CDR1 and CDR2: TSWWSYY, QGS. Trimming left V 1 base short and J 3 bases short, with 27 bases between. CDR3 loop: CALGERRYLISGQRPDKLIF. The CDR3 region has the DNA TGTGCTCTTGGGGAACGGCGGTATCTTATCTCGGGGCAACGGCCCGATAAACTCATCTTT.

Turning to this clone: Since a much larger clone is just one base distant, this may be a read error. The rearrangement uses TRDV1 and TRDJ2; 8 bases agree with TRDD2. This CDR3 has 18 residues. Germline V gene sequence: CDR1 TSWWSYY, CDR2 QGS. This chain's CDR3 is CALGKLSSYVIRSAQLFF. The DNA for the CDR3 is TGTGCTCTTGGGAAACTGTCTTCCTACGTGATACGCTCAGCACAACTCTTCTTT.

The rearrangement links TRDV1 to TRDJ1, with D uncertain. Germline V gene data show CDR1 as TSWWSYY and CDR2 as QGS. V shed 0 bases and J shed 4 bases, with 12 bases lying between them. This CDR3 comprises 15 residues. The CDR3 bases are TGTGCTCTTGGGGAACTAGCAGGCCCTTACGATAAACTCATCTTT. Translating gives CALGELAGPYDKLIF.

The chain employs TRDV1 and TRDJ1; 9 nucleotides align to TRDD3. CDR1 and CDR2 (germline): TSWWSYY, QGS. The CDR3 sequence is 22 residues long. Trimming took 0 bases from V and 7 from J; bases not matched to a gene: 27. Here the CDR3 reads CALGELGIRLPQVLGDLGKLIF. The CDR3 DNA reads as TGTGCTCTTGGGGAACTCGGAATTCGCCTTCCTCAGGTGCTGGGGGATTTAGGTAAACTCATCTTT.

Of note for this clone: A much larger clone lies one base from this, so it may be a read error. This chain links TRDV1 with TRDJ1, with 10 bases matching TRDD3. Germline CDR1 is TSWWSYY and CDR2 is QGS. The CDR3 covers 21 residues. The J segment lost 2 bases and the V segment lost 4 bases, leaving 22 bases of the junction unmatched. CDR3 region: CALGVTYVPYWGMRPTDKLIF. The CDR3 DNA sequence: TGTGCTCTTGGGGTCACCTACGTCCCGTACTGGGGGATGCGCCCGACCGATAAACTCATCTTT.

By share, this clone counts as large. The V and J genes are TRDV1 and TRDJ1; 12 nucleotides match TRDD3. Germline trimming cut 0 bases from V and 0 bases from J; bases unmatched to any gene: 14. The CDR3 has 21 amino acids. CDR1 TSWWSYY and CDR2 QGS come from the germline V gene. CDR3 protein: CALGELQPTPGGYADTDKLIF. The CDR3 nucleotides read TGTGCTCTTGGGGAACTTCAACCTACTCCTGGGGGATACGCCGACACCGATAAACTCATCTTT.

Here the CDR3 reads CALGERCFTGGYAVASGYTDKLIF. The CDR3 nucleotides read TGTGCTCTTGGGGAAAGGTGTTTTACTGGGGGATACGCTGTCGCTTCGGGGTACACCGATAAACTCATCTTT. The chain has TRDV1 and TRDJ1; TRDD3 agrees at 13 bases. J was trimmed by 0 bases and V by 2 bases; bases with no gene match: 24. This CDR3 is 24 amino acids long. CDR1 is TSWWSYY and CDR2 is QGS in the germline V gene.